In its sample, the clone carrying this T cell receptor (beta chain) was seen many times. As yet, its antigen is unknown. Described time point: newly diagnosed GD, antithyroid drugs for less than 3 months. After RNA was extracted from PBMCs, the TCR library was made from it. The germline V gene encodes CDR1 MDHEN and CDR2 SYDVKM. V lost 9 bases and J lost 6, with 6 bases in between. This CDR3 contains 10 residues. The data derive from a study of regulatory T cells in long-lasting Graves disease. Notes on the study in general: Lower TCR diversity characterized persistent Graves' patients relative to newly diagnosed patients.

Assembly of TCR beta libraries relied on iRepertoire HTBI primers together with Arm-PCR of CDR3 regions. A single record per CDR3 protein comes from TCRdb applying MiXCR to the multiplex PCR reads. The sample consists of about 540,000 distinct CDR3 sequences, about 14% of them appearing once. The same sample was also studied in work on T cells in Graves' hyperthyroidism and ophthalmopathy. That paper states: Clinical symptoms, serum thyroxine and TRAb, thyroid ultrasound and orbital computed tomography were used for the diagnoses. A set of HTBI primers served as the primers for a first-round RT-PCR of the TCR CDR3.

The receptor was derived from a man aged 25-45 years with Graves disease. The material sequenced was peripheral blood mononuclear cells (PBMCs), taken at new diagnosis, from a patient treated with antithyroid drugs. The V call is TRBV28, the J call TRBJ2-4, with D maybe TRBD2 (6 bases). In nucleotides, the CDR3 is TGTGCCAGTAGCGGAAACATTCAGTACTTC. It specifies CASSGNIQYF.